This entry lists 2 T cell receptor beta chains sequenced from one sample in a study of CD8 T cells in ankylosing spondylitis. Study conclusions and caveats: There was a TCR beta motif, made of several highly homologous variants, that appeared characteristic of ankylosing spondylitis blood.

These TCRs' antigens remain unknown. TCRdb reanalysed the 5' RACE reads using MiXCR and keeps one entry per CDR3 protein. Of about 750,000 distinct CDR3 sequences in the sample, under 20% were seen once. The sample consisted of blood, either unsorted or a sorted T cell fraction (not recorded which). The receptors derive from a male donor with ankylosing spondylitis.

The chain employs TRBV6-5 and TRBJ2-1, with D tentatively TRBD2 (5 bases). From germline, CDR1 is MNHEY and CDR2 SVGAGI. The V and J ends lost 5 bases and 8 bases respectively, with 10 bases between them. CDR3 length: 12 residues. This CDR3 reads CASSILGDEQFF. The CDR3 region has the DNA TGTGCCAGCAGTATCCTCGGGGATGAGCAGTTCTTC.

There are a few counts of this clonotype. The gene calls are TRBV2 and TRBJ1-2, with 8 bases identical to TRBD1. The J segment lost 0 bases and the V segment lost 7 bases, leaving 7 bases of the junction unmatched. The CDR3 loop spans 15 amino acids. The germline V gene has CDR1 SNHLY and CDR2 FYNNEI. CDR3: CASNQQQGANYGYTF. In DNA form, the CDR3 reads TGTGCCAGCAACCAACAACAGGGGGCTAACTATGGCTACACCTTC.